This TCR beta chain was obtained from a study of brain metastases from non-small cell lung cancer. The CDR3 consists of 13 residues. Germline CDR1 and CDR2: MNHEY and SVGAGI. The ends were cut back, 4 bases at V and 8 bases at J, with 14 bases in the middle. Method: immunoSEQ multiplex PCR; TCRdb's copy keeps in-frame clones and lacks some. The table lists about 1,500 clones, about 88% of them singletons. This clonotype originated in a donor at least 40 years old with non-small cell lung cancer. Sequenced sample: tumor-adjacent normal tissue. The chain carries TRBV6-5 and TRBJ1-1; tentatively, D is TRBD1 (6 bases). The CDR3 sequence: CASSSRRGREAFF. CDR3 nucleotides: TGTGCCAGCAGTTCCCGCAGGGGCCGGGAAGCTTTCTTT.